Sequencing of this TCR beta chain was carried out in a study of cytomegalovirus exposure and HLA in healthy donors. V lost 4 bases and J 13 bases, leaving 22 bases between the germline ends. The CDR3 runs 14 residues. Germline CDR1 and CDR2: MDHEN and SYDVKM. Broader study findings: What a later analysis showed was that several of the most significant clusters appeared linked to common viral pathogens.

About this clone itself: Its antigen is currently unknown.

The study ran its PCR with 60 Vbeta and 13 Jbeta primers. Sequenced by immunoSEQ multiplex PCR; TCRdb stores in-frame clones only, minus some. Of about 200,000 clones in the sample, approximately 86% were seen once. J is TRBJ1-2 and V is TRBV28, with D possibly being TRBD1 (5 bases). The sample was PBMCs. This receptor was identified in a woman between 25 and 40 years old in good health and CMV-seronegative. The CDR3 loop is CASSSYNGGVQGTF. In DNA form, the CDR3 reads TGTGCCAGCAGTTCGTACAACGGCGGGGTTCAGGGCACCTTC.